These 25 T cell receptor beta chains were sequenced from one sample in a study of T cell responses to AZD1222 COVID-19 vaccine. The data were produced by immunoSEQ multiplex PCR, yet TCRdb's version contains in-frame clones alone and is incomplete. This table holds hundreds of thousands of clones, 85% to 95% found once. This material consisted of peripheral blood, taken on day 0 of MenACWY control vaccination. Receptors originate from an adult in good health.

The chain recombines TRBV9 with TRBJ2-7; 7 bases align to TRBD1. Germline V gives CDR1 SGDLS, CDR2 YYNGEE. This CDR3 is built from 15 residues. The V gene end was trimmed by 4 bases and the J gene end by 3 bases; junction bases not matched to a gene: 10. Here the CDR3 DNA reads TGTGCCAGCAGCCCCGGACAGGTTTTTTACTACGAGCAGTACTTC. Its protein product is CASSPGQVFYYEQYF.

This chain joins TRBV2 and TRBJ1-4; the D is unclear. In germline, CDR1 is SNHLY, CDR2 FYNNEI. V lost 6 bases, J lost 5 bases, and 10 bases lay in between. The CDR3 extends over 13 amino acids. The CDR3 DNA is TGTGCCAGCAGCGGGGTTTCAAATGAAAAACTGTTTTTT. Protein sequence: CASSGVSNEKLFF.

The chain carries TRBV7-9 and TRBJ2-3; 7 nucleotides match TRBD1. The CDR3 extends over 12 amino acids. CDR1 is SEHNR, CDR2 FQNEAQ, per germline (reference sequence). Trimming at V came to 5 bases and at J to 6 bases, leaving 2 bases not matched to a gene. CDR3 in amino acids: CASSPTGDTQYF. In DNA, the CDR3 is TGTGCCAGCAGCCCGACAGGGGATACGCAGTATTTT.

The chain joins TRBV19 to TRBJ2-1, with D perhaps TRBD1 (5 bases). Trimming cost V 1 base and J 7 bases, with 8 bases left between them. Looked up from germline, CDR1 is LNHDA and CDR2 is SQIVND (reference sequence). The CDR3 runs to 13 residues. Here the CDR3 reads CASSIVAGNEQFF. The DNA for the CDR3 is TGTGCCAGTAGTATAGTAGCAGGGAATGAGCAGTTCTTC. Drawing the rest from reference TRBV19 and TRBJ2-1, the complete variable domain is DGGITQSPKYLFRKEGQNVTLSCEQNLNHDAMYWYRQDPGQGLRLIYYSQIVNDFQKGDIAEGYSVSREKKESFPLTVTSAQKNPTAFYLCASSIVAGNEQFFGPGTRLTVL.

This chain uses TRBV12-3 or TRBV12-4 with TRBJ1-3; D gene ambiguous. V was cut by 6 bases and J by 4 bases, with 10 bases left in between. The CDR3 length is 13 residues. The CDR3 DNA is TGTGCCAGCAGCCGTCGGGAAGGAAACACCATATATTTT. Translating gives CASSRREGNTIYF.

This chain connects TRBV4-3 to TRBJ1-5; 9 bases line up with TRBD1. The CDR3 is 20 amino acids. Trimming took 0 bases from V and 0 from J; bases not matched to a gene: 12. Germline values: CDR1 LGHNA, CDR2 YSLEER. The CDR3 loop reads CASSQDYLPTGGFSNQPQHF. CDR3 bases: TGCGCCAGCAGCCAAGATTATCTGCCGACAGGGGGATTTAGCAATCAGCCCCAGCATTTT.

The chain carries TRBV12-3 or TRBV12-4 and TRBJ2-7; 8 bases match TRBD1. The J segment lost 9 bases and the V segment lost 5 bases, leaving 6 bases of the junction unmatched. The CDR3 has 12 residues. CDR3 sequence: CASSRTGPWQYF. The DNA of the CDR3 is TGTGCCAGCAGTCGGACAGGGCCGTGGCAGTACTTC.

The chain has TRBV18 and TRBJ1-1, with 9 bases that match TRBD1. The CDR3 has 13 residues. V was pared by 4 bases and J by 10 bases, with 7 bases of the junction left unmatched. Germline loops: CDR1 KGHSH, CDR2 LQKENI. CDR3 nucleotide sequence: TGTGCCAGCTCACGGGACAGGGTCTTAACAGCTTTCTTT. Protein: CASSRDRVLTAFF.

The chain recombines TRBV28 with TRBJ1-1; 9 bases are shared with TRBD1. Per germline, CDR1 MDHEN and CDR2 SYDVKM. With 7 bases clipped from V and 2 bases from J, the junction kept 8 bases outside the gene matches. This CDR3 is 15 amino acids long. CDR3 protein: CASTTGGAGNTEAFF. CDR3 DNA sequence: TGTGCCAGCACAACAGGGGGCGCAGGAAACACTGAAGCTTTCTTT.

This clone appeared a single time. The genes are TRBV19 and TRBJ2-1, with 11 bases lining up with TRBD2. The ends lost 4 bases at V and 12 bases at J; junction bases unmatched: 5. The CDR3 runs to 13 residues. Germline V lookup: CDR1 LNHDA, CDR2 SQIVND (reference sequence). CDR3 nucleotides: TGTGCCAGTAGTAAACTAGCGGGGGAGGGGCAGTTCTTC. Its translation is CASSKLAGEGQFF.

The rearrangement links TRBV7-9 to TRBJ1-2; 7 nucleotides match TRBD1. Losses at the gene ends were 5 bases for V and 7 bases for J; bases not matched to a gene: 4. Germline CDR1 SEHNR, CDR2 FQNEAQ (reference sequence). The CDR3 is 12 amino acids. For the CDR3, the DNA is TGTGCCAGCAGCCGACAGGGCATTGGCTACACCTTC. Its protein product is CASSRQGIGYTF.

The chain employs TRBV30 and TRBJ1-3; D unresolved. V was clipped by 0 bases and J by 0 bases, with 18 bases between them. This CDR3 comprises 18 residues. Germline CDR1 reads GTSNPN; CDR2 reads SVGIG (reference sequence). This CDR3 reads CAWSVLGGGWASGNTIYF. The CDR3 region has the DNA TGTGCCTGGAGTGTGCTCGGTGGAGGCTGGGCCTCTGGAAACACCATATATTTT.

The gene calls are TRBV7-6 and TRBJ1-1; D call uncertain. This CDR3 comprises 14 residues. In germline, CDR1 is SGHVS, CDR2 FNYEAQ. The V end was cut by 1 base, the J end by 1 base, with 7 bases between. The CDR3 protein is CASSLGAENTEAFF. The DNA for the CDR3 is TGTGCCAGCAGCTTAGGGGCGGAGAACACTGAAGCTTTCTTT.

The V gene is TRBV30, the J gene TRBJ1-2, with 7 bases fitting TRBD1. Germline CDR1 reads GTSNPN; CDR2 reads SVGIG (reference sequence). The CDR3 sequence is 15 residues long. V shed 3 bases and J 6 bases; nucleotides not matched to a gene: 13. The DNA of the CDR3 is TGTGCCTGGAGGCCGATGAAGGGGGCGAAGGATGGCTACACCTTC. Amino acids: CAWRPMKGAKDGYTF.

This chain uses TRBV19 with TRBJ1-1; 8 nucleotides line up with TRBD1. After removal of 2 bases from V and 4 bases from J, the junction contained 6 bases not matched to a gene. The V gene's germline CDR1 is LNHDA and CDR2 SQIVND (reference sequence). The CDR3 is made up of 15 amino acids. CDR3 DNA sequence: TGTGCCAGTAGTATATCGACAGGGGTTGGCACTGAAGCTTTCTTT. This codes for CASSISTGVGTEAFF.

This clone has just one count. This chain links TRBV6-6 with TRBJ2-3; 8 bases are shared with TRBD1. Germline trimming cut 0 bases from V and 1 base from J; bases unmatched to any gene: 3. The CDR3 contains 16 residues. Germline V gives CDR1 MNHNY, CDR2 SVGAGI (reference sequence). CDR3 DNA sequence: TGTGCCAGCAGTTACTCGATGGGACAGGGCACAGATACGCAGTATTTT. Its protein is CASSYSMGQGTDTQYF.

The chain recombines TRBV11-2 with TRBJ1-6; 7 nucleotides match TRBD1. Germline V gene sequence: CDR1 SGHAT, CDR2 FQNNGV. Unmatched junction bases numbered 8, after V lost 5 bases and J lost 7 bases. This CDR3 contains 15 residues. The CDR3 coding sequence is TGTGCCAGCAGCGGACGACAGGGTAGCAATTCACCCCTCCACTTT. It encodes CASSGRQGSNSPLHF.

The genes are TRBV5-5 and TRBJ2-3; D gene unclear. Germline V gene lookup returns CDR1 SGHKS and CDR2 YYEKEE (reference sequence). The CDR3 length is 13 residues. Trimming took 4 bases from V and 2 from J, leaving 8 bases between them. CDR3 sequence: CASSKQSTDTQYF. Here the CDR3 DNA reads TGTGCCAGCAGCAAACAATCCACAGATACGCAGTATTTT.

J is TRBJ1-1 and V is TRBV6-5, with no clear D. V was shortened by 11 bases and J by 4 bases, with 14 bases between the two germline ends. CDR1 and CDR2 (germline): MNHEY, SVGAGI. There are 12 residues in the CDR3. CDR3 region: CACEGWGTEAFF. For the CDR3, the DNA is TGTGCCTGTGAAGGTTGGGGCACTGAAGCTTTCTTT.

V is TRBV11-2 and J is TRBJ1-1, with no clear D. CDR3 length equals 13 residues. Germline values: CDR1 SGHAT, CDR2 FQNNGV. The V gene lost 5 bases and the J gene lost 1 base, with 8 bases spanning the gap. DNA for the CDR3: TGTGCCAGCAGCGTCGACGGGAACACTGAAGCTTTCTTT. This sequence encodes CASSVDGNTEAFF.

The chain recombines TRBV7-2 with TRBJ2-5; 9 bases are shared with TRBD2. The CDR3 consists of 15 residues. V shed 3 bases and J 0 bases; nucleotides not matched to a gene: 2. Germline CDR1 is SGHTA and CDR2 is FQGNSA. The CDR3 coding sequence is TGTGCCAGCAGCTTTTCTAGCGGGAACCAAGAGACCCAGTACTTC. Amino acids: CASSFSSGNQETQYF.

V usage is TRBV5-1 and J usage is TRBJ2-7, with 8 bases identical to TRBD1. The CDR3 spans 15 residues. The V and J ends lost 2 bases and 1 base, in that order; junction bases with no gene match: 5. Germline V gene sequence: CDR1 SGHRS, CDR2 YFSETQ. DNA for the CDR3: TGCGCCAGCAGCTTTACGGGACAGGCGTCCTACGAGCAGTACTTC. Its protein product is CASSFTGQASYEQYF. The complete variable domain, with remaining parts taken from reference TRBV5-1 and TRBJ2-7, reads KAGVTQTPRYLIKTRGQQVTLSCSPISGHRSVSWYQQTPGQGLQFLFEYFSETQRNKGNFPGRFSGRQFSNSRSEMNVSTLELGDSALYLCASSFTGQASYEQYFGPGTRLTVT.

This sequence joins TRBV5-8 and TRBJ2-1, with D unclear. The CDR3 runs to 13 residues. From germline, CDR1 is SGHTS and CDR2 YDEGEE. V dropped 5 bases and J dropped 6 bases, with 12 bases sitting between them. The CDR3 region is CASSLKLGNEQFF. The CDR3 nucleotides are TGTGCCAGCAGTCTAAAGTTGGGCAATGAGCAGTTCTTC.

This sequence joins TRBV2 and TRBJ2-7; 9 bases align to TRBD1. V gave up 3 bases and J gave up 9 bases; unmatched junction bases: 6. The CDR3 spans 13 residues. Germline V lookup: CDR1 SNHLY, CDR2 FYNNEI. As DNA, the CDR3 is TGTGCCAGCAGTGACAGGGACAGGGACGCGCAGTACTTC. Translating gives CASSDRDRDAQYF.

The V and J genes are TRBV5-5 and TRBJ2-2, with D perhaps TRBD1 or TRBD2 (5 bases each). Germline CDR1 reads SGHKS; CDR2 reads YYEKEE (reference sequence). The length of the CDR3 is 16 residues. V dropped 0 bases and J dropped 5 bases, with 14 bases sitting between them. DNA of the CDR3: TGTGCCAGCAGCTTGGATGGGGCGGGCCCGACCGGGGAGCTGTTTTTT. Its translation: CASSLDGAGPTGELFF.